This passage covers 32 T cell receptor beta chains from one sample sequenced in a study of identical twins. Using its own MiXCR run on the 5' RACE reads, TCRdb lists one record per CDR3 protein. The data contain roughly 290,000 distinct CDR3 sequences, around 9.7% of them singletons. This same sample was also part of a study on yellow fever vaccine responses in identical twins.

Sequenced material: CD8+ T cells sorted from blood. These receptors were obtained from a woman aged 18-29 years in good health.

CDR3 in amino acids: CASSQDQDRLSSYEQYF. CDR3 bases: TGTGCCAGCAGCCAAGACCAGGACAGGCTAAGCTCCTACGAGCAGTACTTC. The gene calls are TRBV14 and TRBJ2-7, with TRBD1 matching over 7 bases. This CDR3 is 17 amino acids long. V was clipped by 0 bases and J by 0 bases; unmatched bases: 8. Looked up from germline, CDR1 is SGHDN and CDR2 is FVKESK.

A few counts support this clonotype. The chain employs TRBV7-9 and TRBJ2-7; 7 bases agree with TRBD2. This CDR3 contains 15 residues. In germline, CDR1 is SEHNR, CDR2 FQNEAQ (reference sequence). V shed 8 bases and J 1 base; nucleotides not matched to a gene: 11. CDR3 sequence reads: CASGPGASGSYEQYF. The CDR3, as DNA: TGTGCCAGCGGCCCTGGGGCTAGCGGTTCCTACGAGCAGTACTTC. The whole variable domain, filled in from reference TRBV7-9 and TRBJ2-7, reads DTGVSQNPRHKITKRGQNVTFRCDPISEHNRLYWYRQTLGQGPEFLTYFQNEAQLEKSRLLSDRFSAERPKGSFSTLEIQRTEQGDSAMYLCASGPGASGSYEQYFGPGTRLTVT.

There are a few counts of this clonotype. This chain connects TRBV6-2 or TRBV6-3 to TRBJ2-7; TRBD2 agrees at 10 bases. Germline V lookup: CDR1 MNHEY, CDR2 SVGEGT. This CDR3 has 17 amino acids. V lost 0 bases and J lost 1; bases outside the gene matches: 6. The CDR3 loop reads CASSYSMTSGSSYEQYF. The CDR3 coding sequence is TGTGCCAGCAGTTACTCAATGACTAGCGGGTCATCCTACGAGCAGTACTTC.

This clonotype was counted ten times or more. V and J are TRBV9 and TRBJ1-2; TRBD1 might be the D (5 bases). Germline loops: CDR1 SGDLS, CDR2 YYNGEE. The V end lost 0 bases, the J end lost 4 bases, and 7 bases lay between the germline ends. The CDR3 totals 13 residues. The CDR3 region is CASSVEQGYGYTF. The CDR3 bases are TGTGCCAGCAGCGTAGAGCAGGGCTATGGCTACACCTTC.

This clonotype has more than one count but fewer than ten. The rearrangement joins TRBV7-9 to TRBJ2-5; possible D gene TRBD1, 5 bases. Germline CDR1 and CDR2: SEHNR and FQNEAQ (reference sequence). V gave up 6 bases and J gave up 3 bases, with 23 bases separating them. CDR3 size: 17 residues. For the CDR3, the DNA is TGTGCCAGCAGTCCTACCCTTGTGGGGCAGTACGAAGAGACCCAGTACTTC. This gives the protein CASSPTLVGQYEETQYF. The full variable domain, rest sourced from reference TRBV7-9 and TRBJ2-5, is DTGVSQNPRHKITKRGQNVTFRCDPISEHNRLYWYRQTLGQGPEFLTYFQNEAQLEKSRLLSDRFSAERPKGSFSTLEIQRTEQGDSAMYLCASSPTLVGQYEETQYFGPGTRLLVL.

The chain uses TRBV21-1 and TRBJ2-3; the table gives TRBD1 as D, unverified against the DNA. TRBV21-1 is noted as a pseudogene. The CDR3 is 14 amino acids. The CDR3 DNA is TGTGCCAGCAGCAAAGAGGGAGAGGCAGATACGCAGTATTTT. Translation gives CASSKEGEADTQYF.

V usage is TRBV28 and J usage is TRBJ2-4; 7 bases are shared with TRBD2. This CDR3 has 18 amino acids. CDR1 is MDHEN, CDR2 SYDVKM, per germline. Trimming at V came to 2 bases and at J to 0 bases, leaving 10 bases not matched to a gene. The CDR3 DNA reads TGTGCCAGCAGTTTAAGTCGTTGGGAGGGACTAGCCAAAAACATTCAGTACTTC. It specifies CASSLSRWEGLAKNIQYF.

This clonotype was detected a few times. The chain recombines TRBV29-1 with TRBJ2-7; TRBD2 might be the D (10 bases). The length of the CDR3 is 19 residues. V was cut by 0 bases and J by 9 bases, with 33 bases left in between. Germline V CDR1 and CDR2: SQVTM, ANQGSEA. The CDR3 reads CSVEDPRDRVLAGEYGQYF. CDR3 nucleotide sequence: TGCAGCGTTGAAGATCCCCGGGACAGGGTTCTAGCGGGAGAGTATGGGCAGTACTTC.

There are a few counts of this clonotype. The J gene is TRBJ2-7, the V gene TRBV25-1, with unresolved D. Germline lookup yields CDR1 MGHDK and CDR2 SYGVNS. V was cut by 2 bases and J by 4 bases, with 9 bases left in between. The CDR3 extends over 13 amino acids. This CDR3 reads CASSEVTRYEQYF. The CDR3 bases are TGTGCCAGCAGTGAAGTCACCCGGTACGAGCAGTACTTC.

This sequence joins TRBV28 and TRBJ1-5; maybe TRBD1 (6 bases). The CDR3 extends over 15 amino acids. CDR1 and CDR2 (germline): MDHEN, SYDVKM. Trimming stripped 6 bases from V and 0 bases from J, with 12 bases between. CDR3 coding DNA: TGTGCCAGCAGAACAGGGACTTATAGCAATCAGCCCCAGCATTTT. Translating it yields CASRTGTYSNQPQHF. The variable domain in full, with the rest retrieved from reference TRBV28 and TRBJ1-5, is DVKVTQSSRYLVKRTGEKVFLECVQDMDHENMFWYRQDPGLGLRLIYFSYDVKMKEKGDIPEGYSVSREKKERFSLILESASTNQTSMYLCASRTGTYSNQPQHFGDGTRLSIL.

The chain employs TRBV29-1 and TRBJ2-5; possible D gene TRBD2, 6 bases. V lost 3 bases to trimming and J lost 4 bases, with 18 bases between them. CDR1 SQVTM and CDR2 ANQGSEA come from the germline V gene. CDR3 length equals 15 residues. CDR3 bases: TGCAGCGTTGATAAACCCCAGGAGGGGCGAGAGACCCAGTACTTC. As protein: CSVDKPQEGRETQYF.

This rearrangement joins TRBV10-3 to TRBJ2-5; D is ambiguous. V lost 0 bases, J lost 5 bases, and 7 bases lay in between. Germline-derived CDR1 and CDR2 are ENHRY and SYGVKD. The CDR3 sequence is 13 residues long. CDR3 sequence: CAISESSGETQYF. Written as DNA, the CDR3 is TGTGCCATCAGTGAGTCCAGTGGGGAGACCCAGTACTTC.

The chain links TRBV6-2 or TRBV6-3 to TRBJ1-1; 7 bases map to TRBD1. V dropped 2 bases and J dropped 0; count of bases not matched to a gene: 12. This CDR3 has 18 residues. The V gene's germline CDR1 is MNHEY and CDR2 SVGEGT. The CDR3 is CASSYEKDRRFMNTEAFF. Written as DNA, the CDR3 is TGTGCCAGCAGTTACGAGAAGGACAGGAGATTTATGAACACTGAAGCTTTCTTT.

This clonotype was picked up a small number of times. CDR3 bases: TGCAGTGCTAGAGGGGCTAGCGTTAGCACAGATACGCAGTATTTT. Its translation is CSARGASVSTDTQYF. The rearrangement uses TRBV20-1 and TRBJ2-3; weak D call: TRBD2 (6 bases). V was shortened by 1 base and J by 0 bases, with 11 bases between the two germline ends. Germline V CDR1 and CDR2: DFQATT, SNEGSKA (reference sequence). This CDR3 is built from 15 residues.

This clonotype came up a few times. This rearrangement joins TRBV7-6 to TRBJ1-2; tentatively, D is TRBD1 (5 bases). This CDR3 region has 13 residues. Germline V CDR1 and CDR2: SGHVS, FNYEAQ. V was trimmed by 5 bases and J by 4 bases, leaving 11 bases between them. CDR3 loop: CASSSIGGYGYTF. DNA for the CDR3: TGTGCCAGCAGCAGTATTGGGGGCTATGGCTACACCTTC.

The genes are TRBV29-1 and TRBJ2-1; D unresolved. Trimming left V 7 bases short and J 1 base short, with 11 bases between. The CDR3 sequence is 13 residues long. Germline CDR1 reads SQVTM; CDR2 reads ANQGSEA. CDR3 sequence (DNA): TGCAGCGCGACCCTATCATCCTACAATGAGCAGTTCTTC. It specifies CSATLSSYNEQFF.

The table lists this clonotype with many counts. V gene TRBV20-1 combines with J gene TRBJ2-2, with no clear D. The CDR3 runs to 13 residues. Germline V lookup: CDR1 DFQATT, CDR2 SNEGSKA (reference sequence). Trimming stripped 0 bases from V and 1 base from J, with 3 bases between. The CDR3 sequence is CSARDLNTGELFF. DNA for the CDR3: TGCAGTGCTAGAGATCTGAACACCGGGGAGCTGTTTTTT.

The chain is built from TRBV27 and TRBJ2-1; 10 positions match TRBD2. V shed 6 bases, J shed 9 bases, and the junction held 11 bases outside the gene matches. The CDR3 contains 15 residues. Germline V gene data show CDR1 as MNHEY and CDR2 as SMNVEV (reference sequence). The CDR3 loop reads CASRGRIAGGLEQFF. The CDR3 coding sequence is TGTGCCAGCAGGGGGCGGATAGCGGGGGGCCTTGAGCAGTTCTTC.

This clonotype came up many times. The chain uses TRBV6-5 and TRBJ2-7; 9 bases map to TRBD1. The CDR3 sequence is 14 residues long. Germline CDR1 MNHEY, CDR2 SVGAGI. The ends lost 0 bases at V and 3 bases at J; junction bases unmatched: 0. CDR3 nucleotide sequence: TGTGCCAGCAGTTACTCGGACAGGGGCTACGAGCAGTACTTC. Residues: CASSYSDRGYEQYF.

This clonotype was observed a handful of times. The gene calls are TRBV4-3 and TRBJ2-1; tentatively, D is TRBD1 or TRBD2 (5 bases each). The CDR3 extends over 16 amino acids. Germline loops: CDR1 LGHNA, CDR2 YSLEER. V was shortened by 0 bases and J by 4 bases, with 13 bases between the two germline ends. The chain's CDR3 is CASSQEVQGGYNEQFF. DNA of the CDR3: TGCGCCAGCAGCCAAGAAGTCCAGGGCGGGTACAATGAGCAGTTCTTC.

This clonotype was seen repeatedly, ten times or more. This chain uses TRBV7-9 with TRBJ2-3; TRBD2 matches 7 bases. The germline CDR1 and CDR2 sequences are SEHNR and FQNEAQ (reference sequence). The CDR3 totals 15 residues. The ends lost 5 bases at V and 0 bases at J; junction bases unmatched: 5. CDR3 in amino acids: CASSLTSASTDTQYF. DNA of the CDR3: TGTGCCAGCAGCCTCACTAGCGCCAGCACAGATACGCAGTATTTT.

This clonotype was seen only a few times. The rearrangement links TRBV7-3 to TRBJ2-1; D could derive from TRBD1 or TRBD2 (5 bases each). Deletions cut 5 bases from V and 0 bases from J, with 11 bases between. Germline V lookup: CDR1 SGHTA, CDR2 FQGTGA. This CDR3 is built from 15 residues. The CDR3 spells CASSPEGSSYNEQFF. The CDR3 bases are TGTGCCAGCAGCCCAGAGGGGAGCTCCTACAATGAGCAGTTCTTC.

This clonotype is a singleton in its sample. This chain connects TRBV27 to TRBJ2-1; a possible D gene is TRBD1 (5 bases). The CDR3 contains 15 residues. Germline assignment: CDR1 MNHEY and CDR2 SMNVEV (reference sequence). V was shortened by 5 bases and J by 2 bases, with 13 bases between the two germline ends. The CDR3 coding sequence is TGTGCCAGCAGTGTCGGACACCAACCCTACAATGAGCAGTTCTTC. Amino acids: CASSVGHQPYNEQFF.

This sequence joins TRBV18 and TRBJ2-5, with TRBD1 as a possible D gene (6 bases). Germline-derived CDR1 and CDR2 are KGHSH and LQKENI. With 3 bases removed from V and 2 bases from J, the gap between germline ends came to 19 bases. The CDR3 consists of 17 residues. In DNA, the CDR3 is TGTGCCAGCTCACCTCTATCGTCCTTTACAGGGCAAGAGACCCAGTACTTC. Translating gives CASSPLSSFTGQETQYF.

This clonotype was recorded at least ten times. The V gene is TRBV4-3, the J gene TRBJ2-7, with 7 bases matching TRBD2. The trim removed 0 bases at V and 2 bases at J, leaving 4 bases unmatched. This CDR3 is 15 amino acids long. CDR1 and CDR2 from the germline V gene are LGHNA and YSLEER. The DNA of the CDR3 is TGCGCCAGCAGCCAAGACCGGGGACTACCCTACGAGCAGTACTTC. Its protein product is CASSQDRGLPYEQYF.

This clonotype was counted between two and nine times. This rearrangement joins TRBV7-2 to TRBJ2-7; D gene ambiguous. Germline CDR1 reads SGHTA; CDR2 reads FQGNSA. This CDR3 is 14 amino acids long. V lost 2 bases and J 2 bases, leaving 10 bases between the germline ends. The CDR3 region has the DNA TGTGCCAGCAGCTTAAATAAGCTAGCCTACGAGCAGTACTTC. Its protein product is CASSLNKLAYEQYF.

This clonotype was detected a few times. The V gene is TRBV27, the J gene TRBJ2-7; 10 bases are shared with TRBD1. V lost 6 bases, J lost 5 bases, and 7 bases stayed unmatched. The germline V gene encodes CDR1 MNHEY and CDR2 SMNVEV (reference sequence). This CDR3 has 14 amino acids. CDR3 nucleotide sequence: TGTGCCAGCAGCCGGACAGGGGGTGAGAACGAGCAGTACTTC. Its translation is CASSRTGGENEQYF.

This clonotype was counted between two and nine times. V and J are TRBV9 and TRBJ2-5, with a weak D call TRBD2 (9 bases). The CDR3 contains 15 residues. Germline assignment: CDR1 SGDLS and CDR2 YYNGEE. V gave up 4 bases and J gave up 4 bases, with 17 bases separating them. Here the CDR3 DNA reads TGTGCCAGCAGCACCAGCGGGGGGACAGGAGAGACCCAGTACTTC. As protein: CASSTSGGTGETQYF. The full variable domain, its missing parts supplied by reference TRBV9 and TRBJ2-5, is DSGVTQTPKHLITATGQRVTLRCSPRSGDLSVYWYQQSLDQGLQFLIQYYNGEERAKGNILERFSAQQFPDLHSELNLSSLELGDSALYFCASSTSGGTGETQYFGPGTRLLVL.

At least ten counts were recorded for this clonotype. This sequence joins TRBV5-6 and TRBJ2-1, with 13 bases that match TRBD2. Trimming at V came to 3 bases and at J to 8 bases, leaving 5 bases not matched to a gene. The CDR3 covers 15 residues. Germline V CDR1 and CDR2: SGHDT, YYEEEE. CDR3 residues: CASSYGTSGNDEQFF. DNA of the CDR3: TGTGCCAGCAGCTACGGGACTAGCGGGAACGATGAGCAGTTCTTC.

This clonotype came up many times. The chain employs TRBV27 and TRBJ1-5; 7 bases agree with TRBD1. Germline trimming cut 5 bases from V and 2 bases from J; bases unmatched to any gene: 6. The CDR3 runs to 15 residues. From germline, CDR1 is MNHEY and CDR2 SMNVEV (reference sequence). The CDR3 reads CASSKTGYGNQPQHF. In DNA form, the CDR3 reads TGTGCCAGCAGTAAGACAGGGTATGGCAATCAGCCCCAGCATTTT.

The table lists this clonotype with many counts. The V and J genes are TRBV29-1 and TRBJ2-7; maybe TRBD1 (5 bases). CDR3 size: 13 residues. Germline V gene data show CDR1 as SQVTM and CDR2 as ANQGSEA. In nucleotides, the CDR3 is TGCACGACCCTGCAGGCAGGGTGGGGCGAGCAGTACTTC. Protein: CTTLQAGWGEQYF.

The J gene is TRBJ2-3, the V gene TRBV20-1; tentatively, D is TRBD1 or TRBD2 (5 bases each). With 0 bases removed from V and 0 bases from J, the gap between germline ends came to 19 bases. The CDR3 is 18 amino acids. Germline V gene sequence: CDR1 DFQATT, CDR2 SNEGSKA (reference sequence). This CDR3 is CSARDRTGWDPSTDTQYF. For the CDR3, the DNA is TGCAGTGCTAGAGATAGGACCGGATGGGACCCTAGCACAGATACGCAGTATTTT.